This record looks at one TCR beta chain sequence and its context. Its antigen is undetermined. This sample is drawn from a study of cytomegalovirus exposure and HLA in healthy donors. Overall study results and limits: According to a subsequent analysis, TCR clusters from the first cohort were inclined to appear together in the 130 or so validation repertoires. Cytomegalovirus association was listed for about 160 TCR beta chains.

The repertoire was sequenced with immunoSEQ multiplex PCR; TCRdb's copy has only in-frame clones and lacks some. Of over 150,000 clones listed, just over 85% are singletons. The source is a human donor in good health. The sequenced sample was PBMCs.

The CDR3 region is CASSGDIGETQYF. CDR3 DNA sequence: TGTGCCAGCAGTGGTGACATTGGGGAGACCCAGTACTTC. The V and J genes are TRBV2 and TRBJ2-5; D gene uncertain. The V gene's germline CDR1 is SNHLY and CDR2 FYNNEI. The V end was cut by 4 bases, the J end by 5 bases, with 11 bases between. The CDR3 contains 13 residues.